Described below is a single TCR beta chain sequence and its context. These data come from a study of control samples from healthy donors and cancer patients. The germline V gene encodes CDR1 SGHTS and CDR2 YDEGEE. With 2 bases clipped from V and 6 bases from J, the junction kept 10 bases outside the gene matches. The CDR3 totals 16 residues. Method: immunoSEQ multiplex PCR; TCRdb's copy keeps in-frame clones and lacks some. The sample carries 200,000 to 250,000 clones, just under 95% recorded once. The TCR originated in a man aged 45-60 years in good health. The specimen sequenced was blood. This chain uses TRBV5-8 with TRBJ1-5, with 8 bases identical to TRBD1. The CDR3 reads CASSLVAGGAGQPQHF. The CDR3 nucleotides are TGTGCCAGCAGCTTAGTCGCAGGGGGCGCGGGTCAGCCCCAGCATTTT.